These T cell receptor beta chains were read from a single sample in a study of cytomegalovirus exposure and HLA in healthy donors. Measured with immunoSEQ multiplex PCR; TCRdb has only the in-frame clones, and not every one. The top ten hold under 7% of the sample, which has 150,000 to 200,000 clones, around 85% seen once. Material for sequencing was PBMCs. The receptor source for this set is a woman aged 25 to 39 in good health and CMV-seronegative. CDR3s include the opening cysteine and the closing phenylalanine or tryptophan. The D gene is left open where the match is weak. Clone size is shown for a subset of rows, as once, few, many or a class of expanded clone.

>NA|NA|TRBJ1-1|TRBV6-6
CASSWTNMNTEAFF
TGTGCCAGCAGTTGGACAAACATGAACACTGAAGCTTTCTTT
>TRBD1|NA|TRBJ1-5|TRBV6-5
CASSRTGNQPQHF
TGTGCCAGCAGCCGGACAGGGAATCAGCCCCAGCATTTT
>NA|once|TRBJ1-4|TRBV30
CAWSVGPNEKLFF
TGTGCCTGGAGTGTCGGCCCTAATGAAAAACTGTTTTTT
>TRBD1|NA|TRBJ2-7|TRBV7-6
CASSFVGTGAYEQYF
TGTGCCAGCAGCTTTGTAGGGACAGGGGCCTACGAGCAGTACTTC
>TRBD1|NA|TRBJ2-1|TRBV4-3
CASSPYRGFYNEQFF
TGCGCCAGCAGCCCTTACAGGGGTTTCTACAATGAGCAGTTCTTC
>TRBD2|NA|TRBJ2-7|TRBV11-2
CASSPDSGEAYEQYF
TGTGCCAGCAGCCCAGATAGCGGGGAAGCCTACGAGCAGTACTTC
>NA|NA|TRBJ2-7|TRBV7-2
CASSPDPYSGYHYEQYF
TGTGCCAGCAGCCCAGACCCATACTCAGGGTACCACTACGAGCAGTACTTC
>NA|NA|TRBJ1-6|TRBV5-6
CASSPDAGEYSPLHF
TGTGCCAGCAGCCCCGACGCGGGAGAGTACTCACCCCTCCACTTT
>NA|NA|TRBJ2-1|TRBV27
CASSLSSYNEQFF
TGTGCCAGCAGTTTGAGCTCCTACAATGAGCAGTTCTTC
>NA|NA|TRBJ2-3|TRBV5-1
CASSPTVPDTQYF
TGCGCCAGCAGCCCGACTGTCCCCGATACGCAGTATTTT
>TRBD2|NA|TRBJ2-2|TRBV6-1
CASSGLAGNTGELFF
TGTGCCAGCAGCGGACTAGCGGGGAACACCGGGGAGCTGTTTTTT
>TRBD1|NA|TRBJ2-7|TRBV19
CATGDRPYEQYF
TGTGCCACCGGGGACAGACCTTACGAGCAGTACTTC
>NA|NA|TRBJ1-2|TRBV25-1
CASSAVPSFGGYTF
TGTGCCAGCAGTGCAGTACCGAGCTTTGGTGGCTACACCTTC
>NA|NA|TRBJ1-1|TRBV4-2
CASSPLYSRDTEAFF
TGTGCCAGCAGCCCGCTCTACTCTCGGGACACTGAAGCTTTCTTT
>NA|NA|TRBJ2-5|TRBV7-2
CASSLQKTKRETQYF
TGTGCCAGCAGCTTACAGAAAACTAAGAGAGAGACCCAGTACTTC
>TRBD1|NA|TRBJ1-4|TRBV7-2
CASSPDRGNEKLFF
TGTGCCAGCAGCCCGGACAGGGGGAATGAAAAACTGTTTTTT
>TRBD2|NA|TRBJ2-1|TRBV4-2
CASSFFSGTSKLLEQFF
TGTGCCAGCAGCTTTTTCTCCGGGACTAGCAAGCTCCTTGAGCAGTTCTTC
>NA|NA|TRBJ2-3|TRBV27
CASSLEVSTDTQYF
TGTGCCAGCAGTTTGGAAGTAAGCACAGATACGCAGTATTTT
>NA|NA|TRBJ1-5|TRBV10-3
CAISNGPRSSPQHF
TGTGCCATCAGTAACGGCCCGAGGTCCTCTCCCCAGCATTTT
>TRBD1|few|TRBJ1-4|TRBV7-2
CASSYLGGAAEKLFF
TGTGCCAGCAGCTATTTAGGGGGCGCCGCTGAAAAACTGTTTTTT